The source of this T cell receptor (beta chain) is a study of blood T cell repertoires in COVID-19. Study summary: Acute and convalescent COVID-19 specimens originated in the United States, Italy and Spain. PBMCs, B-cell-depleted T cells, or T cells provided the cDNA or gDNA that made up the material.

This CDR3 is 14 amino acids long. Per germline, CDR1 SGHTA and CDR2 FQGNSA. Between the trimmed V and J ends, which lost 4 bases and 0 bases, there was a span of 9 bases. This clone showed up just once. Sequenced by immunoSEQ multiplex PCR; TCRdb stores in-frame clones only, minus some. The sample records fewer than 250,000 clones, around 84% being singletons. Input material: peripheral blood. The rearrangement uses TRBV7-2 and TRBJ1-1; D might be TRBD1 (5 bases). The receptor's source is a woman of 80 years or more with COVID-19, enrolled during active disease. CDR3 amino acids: CASSYGTVNTEAFF. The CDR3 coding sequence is TGTGCCAGCAGCTACGGGACTGTGAACACTGAAGCTTTCTTT.